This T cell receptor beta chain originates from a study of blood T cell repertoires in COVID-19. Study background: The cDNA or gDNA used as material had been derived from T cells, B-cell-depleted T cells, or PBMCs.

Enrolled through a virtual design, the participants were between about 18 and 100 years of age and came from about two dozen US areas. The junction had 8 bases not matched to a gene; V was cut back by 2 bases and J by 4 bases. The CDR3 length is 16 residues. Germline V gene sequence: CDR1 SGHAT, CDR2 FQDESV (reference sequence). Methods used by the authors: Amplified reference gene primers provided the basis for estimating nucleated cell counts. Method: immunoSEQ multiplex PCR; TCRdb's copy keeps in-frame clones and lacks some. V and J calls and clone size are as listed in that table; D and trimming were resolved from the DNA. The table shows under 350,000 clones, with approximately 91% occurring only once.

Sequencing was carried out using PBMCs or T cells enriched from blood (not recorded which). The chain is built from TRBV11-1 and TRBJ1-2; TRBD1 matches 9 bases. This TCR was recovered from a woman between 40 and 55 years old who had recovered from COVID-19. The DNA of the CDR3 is TGTGCCAGCAGCTTAAAAGGACAGGGGACAATCTATGGCTACACCTTC. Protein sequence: CASSLKGQGTIYGYTF.